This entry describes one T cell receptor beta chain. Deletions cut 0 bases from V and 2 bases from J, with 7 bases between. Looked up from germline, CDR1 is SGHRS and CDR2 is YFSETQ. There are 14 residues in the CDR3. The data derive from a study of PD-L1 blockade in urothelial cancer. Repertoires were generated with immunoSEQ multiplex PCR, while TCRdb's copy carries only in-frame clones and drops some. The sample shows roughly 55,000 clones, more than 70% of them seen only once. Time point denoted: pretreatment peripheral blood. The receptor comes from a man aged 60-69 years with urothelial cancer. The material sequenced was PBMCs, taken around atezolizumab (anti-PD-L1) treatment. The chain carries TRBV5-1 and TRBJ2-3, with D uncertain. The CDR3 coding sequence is TGCGCCAGCAGCTTGGCGGAGACCACAGATACGCAGTATTTT. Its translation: CASSLAETTDTQYF.